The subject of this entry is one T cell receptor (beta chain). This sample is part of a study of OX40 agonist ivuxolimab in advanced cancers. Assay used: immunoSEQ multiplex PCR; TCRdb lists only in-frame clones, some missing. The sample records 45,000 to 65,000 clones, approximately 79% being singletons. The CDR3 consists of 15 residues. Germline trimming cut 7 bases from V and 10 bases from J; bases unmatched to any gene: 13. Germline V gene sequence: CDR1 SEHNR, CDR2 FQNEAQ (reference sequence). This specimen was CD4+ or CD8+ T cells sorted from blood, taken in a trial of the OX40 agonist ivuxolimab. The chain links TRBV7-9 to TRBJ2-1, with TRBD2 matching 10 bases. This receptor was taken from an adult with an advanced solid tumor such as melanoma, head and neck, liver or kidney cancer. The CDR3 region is CASTFPSGGTREQFF. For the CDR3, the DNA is TGTGCCAGCACCTTTCCTAGCGGGGGTACTAGGGAGCAGTTCTTC. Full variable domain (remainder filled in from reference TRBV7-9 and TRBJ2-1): DTGVSQNPRHKITKRGQNVTFRCDPISEHNRLYWYRQTLGQGPEFLTYFQNEAQLEKSRLLSDRFSAERPKGSFSTLEIQRTEQGDSAMYLCASTFPSGGTREQFFGPGTRLTVL.